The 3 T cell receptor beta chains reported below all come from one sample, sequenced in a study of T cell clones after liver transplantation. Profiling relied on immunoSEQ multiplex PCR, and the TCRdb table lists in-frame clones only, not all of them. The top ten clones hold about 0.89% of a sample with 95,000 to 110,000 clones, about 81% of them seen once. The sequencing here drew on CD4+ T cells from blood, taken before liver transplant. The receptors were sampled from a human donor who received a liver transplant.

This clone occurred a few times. For the CDR3, the DNA is TGTGCCAGCAGCGTGACAGGGGGCAGTGGCTACACCTTC. Protein sequence: CASSVTGGSGYTF. This chain connects TRBV5-5 to TRBJ1-2, with TRBD1 matching over 10 bases. The CDR3 totals 13 residues. Germline-derived CDR1 and CDR2 are SGHKS and YYEKEE (reference sequence). Germline trimming cut 4 bases from V and 7 bases from J; bases unmatched to any gene: 4.

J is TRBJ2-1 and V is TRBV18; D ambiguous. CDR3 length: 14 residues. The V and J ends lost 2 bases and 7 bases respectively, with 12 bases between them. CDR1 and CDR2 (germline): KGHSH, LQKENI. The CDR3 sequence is CASSPLISENEQFF. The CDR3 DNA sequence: TGTGCCAGCTCACCATTAATCAGCGAAAATGAGCAGTTCTTC. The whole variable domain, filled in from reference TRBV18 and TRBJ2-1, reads NAGVMQNPRHLVRRRGQEARLRCSPMKGHSHVYWYRQLPEEGLKFMVYLQKENIIDESGMPKERFSAEFPKEGPSILRIQQVVRGDSAAYFCASSPLISENEQFFGPGTRLTVL.

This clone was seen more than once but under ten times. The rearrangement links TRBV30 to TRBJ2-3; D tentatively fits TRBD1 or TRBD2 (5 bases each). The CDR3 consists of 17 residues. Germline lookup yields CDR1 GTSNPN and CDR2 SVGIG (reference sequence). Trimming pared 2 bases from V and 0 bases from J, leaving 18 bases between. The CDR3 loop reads CAWSPRRGRISTDTQYF. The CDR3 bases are TGTGCCTGGAGTCCCCGTCGGGGCAGAATTAGCACAGATACGCAGTATTTT.